The 28 T cell receptor beta chains below come from one sample, sequenced in a study of cytomegalovirus exposure and HLA in healthy donors. In the PCR, 60 Vbeta and 13 Jbeta primers were used. Measured with immunoSEQ multiplex PCR; TCRdb has only the in-frame clones, and not every one. The table includes roughly 110,000 clones, over 80% detected once. The sequencing input was PBMCs. These receptors were obtained from a man in his thirties or forties in good health and CMV-seropositive.

Turning to this clone: Sequence at one end of the junction differs from germline and may be a read error. The chain employs TRBV5-4 and TRBJ2-4, with 8 bases aligning to TRBD2. The CDR3 length is 14 residues. Looked up from germline, CDR1 is SGHNT and CDR2 is YYREEE (reference sequence). Here the CDR3 reads CASTQGTGGNSQYF. The CDR3 coding sequence is TGTGCCAGCACCCAAGGGACGGGGGGGAACAGTCAGTACTTC. The full variable domain, with the rest looked up from reference TRBV5-4 and TRBJ2-4, is ETGVTQSPTHLIKTRGQQVTLRCSSQSGHNTVSWYQQALGQGPQFIFQYYREEENGRGNFPPRFSGLQFPNYSSELNVNALELDDSALYLCASTQGTGGNSQYFGAGTRLSVL.

The chain links TRBV19 to TRBJ1-2; TRBD1 matches at 7 bases. The CDR3 is 13 amino acids. In germline, CDR1 is LNHDA, CDR2 SQIVND (reference sequence). J was trimmed by 7 bases and V by 6 bases; bases with no gene match: 8. The CDR3 sequence: CASSDRQGSGYTF. Here the CDR3 DNA reads TGTGCCAGTAGCGACAGACAGGGATCTGGCTACACCTTC.

This chain joins TRBV5-4 and TRBJ1-1, with TRBD1 matching over 9 bases. The germline CDR1 and CDR2 sequences are SGHNT and YYREEE (reference sequence). The V segment lost 4 bases and the J segment 4 bases; nucleotides outside the gene matches: 8. The CDR3 has 15 amino acids. As DNA, the CDR3 is TGTGCCAGCAGCGGGGGGACAGGGCCCGGCACTGAAGCTTTCTTT. Its translation is CASSGGTGPGTEAFF.

The V call is TRBV4-1, the J call TRBJ1-1; D unresolved. CDR3 length: 13 residues. V lost 5 bases, J lost 1 base, and 8 bases lay in between. The germline CDR1 and CDR2 sequences are MGHRA and YSYEKL. CDR3: CASSKTGNTEAFF. CDR3 bases: TGCGCCAGCAGCAAGACGGGGAACACTGAAGCTTTCTTT.

The chain recombines TRBV9 with TRBJ2-5; D is ambiguous. V lost 0 bases and J lost 4, with 13 bases in between. Germline V CDR1 and CDR2: SGDLS, YYNGEE. The length of the CDR3 is 15 residues. The CDR3 region is CASSVDPLAGETQYF. The CDR3 nucleotides are TGTGCCAGCAGCGTAGACCCCTTGGCTGGAGAGACCCAGTACTTC.

This clone was observed a few times. Other DNA sequences of this sample code for an identical CDR3. This rearrangement joins TRBV5-1 to TRBJ1-1; D ambiguous. Germline V gene lookup returns CDR1 SGHRS and CDR2 YFSETQ. The CDR3 totals 14 residues. V lost 2 bases, J lost 1 base, and 9 bases lay in between. CDR3 in DNA: TGCGCCAGCAGCTTTACCGGAGGGAACACTGAAGCTTTCTTT. Residues: CASSFTGGNTEAFF.

The chain joins TRBV7-8 to TRBJ2-7; unclear D gene. The CDR3 runs 16 residues. The V gene lost 5 bases and the J gene lost 0 bases, with 17 bases spanning the gap. Germline lookup yields CDR1 SGHVS and CDR2 FQNEAQ. CDR3 sequence: CASSPQLTLSSYEQYF. DNA for the CDR3: TGTGCCAGCAGCCCGCAACTAACCCTTTCCTCCTACGAGCAGTACTTC.

The J gene is TRBJ1-4, the V gene TRBV5-4; D uncertain. CDR3 size: 16 residues. Trimming took 2 bases from V and 0 from J, leaving 11 bases between them. Germline loops: CDR1 SGHNT, CDR2 YYREEE (reference sequence). The CDR3 bases are TGTGCCAGCAGCTTCCCTGACACCCCAACTAATGAAAAACTGTTTTTT. Translating it yields CASSFPDTPTNEKLFF.

This clone was seen once. The CDR3 here is CASGEGAANTGELFF. CDR3 nucleotides: TGTGCCAGTGGCGAGGGGGCCGCGAACACCGGGGAGCTGTTTTTT. The V call is TRBV7-2, the J call TRBJ2-2; 7 nucleotides line up with TRBD1. Germline assignment: CDR1 SGHTA and CDR2 FQGNSA. This CDR3 has 15 residues. V lost 9 bases to trimming and J lost 0 bases; unmatched junction nucleotides: 7.

This chain uses TRBV5-5 with TRBJ1-1; D remains unclear. CDR1 is SGHKS and CDR2 is YYEKEE in the germline V gene (reference sequence). Trimming stripped 4 bases from V and 10 bases from J, with 17 bases between. There are 13 residues in the CDR3. In nucleotides, the CDR3 is TGTGCCAGCAGCGATTACATACACAGTGGAGCTTTCTTT. Its translation is CASSDYIHSGAFF.

The chain carries TRBV7-6 and TRBJ2-7; tentatively, D is TRBD1 (5 bases). Germline V gives CDR1 SGHVS, CDR2 FNYEAQ. The length of the CDR3 is 13 residues. V was trimmed by 5 bases and J by 5 bases, leaving 13 bases between them. This CDR3 is CASSPQQVHEQYF. The CDR3 DNA sequence: TGTGCCAGCAGCCCCCAACAGGTCCACGAGCAGTACTTC.

The V and J genes are TRBV9 and TRBJ2-2, with 10 bases fitting TRBD1. Germline CDR1 SGDLS, CDR2 YYNGEE. This CDR3 contains 18 residues. The junction had 8 bases not matched to a gene; V was cut back by 0 bases and J by 3 bases. The CDR3: CASSVGSIGTGDTGELFF. CDR3 DNA: TGTGCCAGCAGCGTAGGATCTATAGGGACAGGGGACACCGGGGAGCTGTTTTTT. The full variable domain, in which reference TRBV9 and TRBJ2-2 provide the parts outside the CDR3, is DSGVTQTPKHLITATGQRVTLRCSPRSGDLSVYWYQQSLDQGLQFLIQYYNGEERAKGNILERFSAQQFPDLHSELNLSSLELGDSALYFCASSVGSIGTGDTGELFFGEGSRLTVL.

J is TRBJ2-1 and V is TRBV5-4; 12 bases agree with TRBD2. Germline values: CDR1 SGHNT, CDR2 YYREEE (reference sequence). After removal of 4 bases from V and 6 bases from J, the junction contained 8 bases not matched to a gene. The CDR3 is made up of 16 amino acids. CDR3 loop: CASSLMTSGGFNEQFF. The DNA for the CDR3 is TGTGCCAGCAGCCTAATGACTAGCGGGGGTTTCAATGAGCAGTTCTTC.

This clone showed up just a few times. The rearrangement uses TRBV11-2 and TRBJ1-6; no firm D call. The V end was cut by 0 bases, the J end by 5 bases, with 11 bases between. The germline CDR1 and CDR2 sequences are SGHAT and FQNNGV. The CDR3 runs 16 residues. CDR3 sequence: CASSLEDFGNNSPLHF. Written as DNA, the CDR3 is TGTGCCAGCAGCTTAGAGGACTTCGGGAATAATTCACCCCTCCACTTT. Supplemented by reference TRBV11-2 and TRBJ1-6, the full variable domain reads EAGVAQSPRYKIIEKRQSVAFWCNPISGHATLYWYQQILGQGPKLLIQFQNNGVVDDSQLPKDRFSAERLKGVDSTLKIQPAKLEDSAVYLCASSLEDFGNNSPLHFGNGTRLTVT.

The rearrangement uses TRBV11-1 and TRBJ2-5; 7 positions agree with TRBD2. V shed 5 bases and J 6 bases; nucleotides not matched to a gene: 9. Germline CDR1 and CDR2: SGHAT and FQDESV (reference sequence). The length of the CDR3 is 14 residues. CDR3 bases: TGTGCCAGCAGCCCTAAGACTAGCTGGAAGACCCAGTACTTC. Residues: CASSPKTSWKTQYF. The full variable domain, rest sourced from reference TRBV11-1 and TRBJ2-5, is EAEVAQSPRYKITEKSQAVAFWCDPISGHATLYWYRQILGQGPELLVQFQDESVVDDSQLPKDRFSAERLKGVDSTLKIQPAELGDSAMYLCASSPKTSWKTQYFGPGTRLLVL.

The V gene is TRBV7-9, the J gene TRBJ2-5, with 12 bases matching TRBD2. There are 15 residues in the CDR3. Germline assignment: CDR1 SEHNR and CDR2 FQNEAQ (reference sequence). V shed 9 bases, J shed 5 bases, and the junction held 10 bases outside the gene matches. CDR3 sequence: CASGSGLAGGETQYF. As DNA, the CDR3 is TGTGCCAGTGGATCGGGACTAGCGGGCGGGGAGACCCAGTACTTC.

The rearrangement uses TRBV6-4 and TRBJ2-3, with 8 bases lining up with TRBD1. The CDR3 extends over 15 amino acids. V lost 6 bases and J lost 0; bases outside the gene matches: 5. Germline-derived CDR1 and CDR2 are MRHNA and SNTAGT. The CDR3: CASRPGQASTDTQYF. In DNA, the CDR3 is TGTGCCAGCAGGCCGGGACAGGCTAGCACAGATACGCAGTATTTT.

This clone has only one observation. The V gene is TRBV7-3, the J gene TRBJ2-5; D is perhaps TRBD1 (5 bases). Trimming cost V 3 bases and J 1 base, with 12 bases left between them. CDR3 length equals 15 residues. The germline gives CDR1 SGHTA, CDR2 FQGTGA. The CDR3 DNA sequence: TGTGCCAGCAGCTTCGTGGGGCAGGGCCAAGAGACCCAGTACTTC. It codes for CASSFVGQGQETQYF. Full variable domain (missing parts from reference TRBV7-3 and TRBJ2-5): GAGVSQTPSNKVTEKGKYVELRCDPISGHTALYWYRQSLGQGPEFLIYFQGTGAADDSGLPNDRFFAVRPEGSVSTLKIQRTERGDSAVYLCASSFVGQGQETQYFGPGTRLLVL.

The rearrangement links TRBV18 to TRBJ2-2, with TRBD1 matching 10 bases. CDR1 and CDR2 from the germline V gene are KGHSH and LQKENI. The CDR3 runs to 14 residues. V trimming: 6 bases; J trimming: 7 bases; junction bases outside the gene matches: 5. The CDR3 is CASSPGQGIGELFF. In DNA, the CDR3 is TGTGCCAGCTCTCCGGGACAGGGGATCGGGGAGCTGTTTTTT.

This clone was seen only a few times. The J gene is TRBJ1-1, the V gene TRBV5-1; maybe TRBD1 (6 bases). The CDR3 is made up of 13 amino acids. Germline lookup yields CDR1 SGHRS and CDR2 YFSETQ. The ends were cut back, 0 bases at V and 6 bases at J, with 9 bases in the middle. Written as DNA, the CDR3 is TGCGCCAGCAGCTTGGACAGGGCCTCTGAAGCTTTCTTT. Translation gives CASSLDRASEAFF.

This chain connects TRBV13 to TRBJ2-7, with 8 bases fitting TRBD2. CDR3 size: 15 residues. Looked up from germline, CDR1 is PRHDT and CDR2 is FYEKMQ (reference sequence). J lost 4 bases, V lost 2 bases, and 7 bases had no gene match. The CDR3 DNA sequence: TGTGCCAGCAGCTTATGGGGTAGCGGGGAATACGAGCAGTACTTC. Translation: CASSLWGSGEYEQYF.

As concerns this clone: The junction and the germline gene differ at one end; a read error may be behind it. The rearrangement joins TRBV7-9 to TRBJ2-3, with D possibly being TRBD2 (6 bases). The germline V gene encodes CDR1 SEHNR and CDR2 FQNEAQ (reference sequence). CDR3 length equals 16 residues. The CDR3 DNA follows: TGTTCCAGCACCCCAGCGGGCTGGGGAGACACAGATACGCAGTATTTT. As protein: CSSTPAGWGDTDTQYF.

The rearrangement uses TRBV5-1 and TRBJ2-2; perhaps TRBD2 as D (7 bases). Trimming cost V 6 bases and J 4 bases, with 22 bases left between them. The CDR3 sequence is 17 residues long. Germline CDR1 and CDR2: SGHRS and YFSETQ. CDR3 protein: CASTHTPGGPRTGELFF. CDR3 DNA sequence: TGCGCCAGCACTCACACGCCGGGGGGCCCCCGCACCGGGGAGCTGTTTTTT.

This chain connects TRBV9 to TRBJ2-2; 8 nucleotides line up with TRBD1. Germline CDR1 is SGDLS and CDR2 is YYNGEE. V shed 2 bases, J shed 6 bases, and the junction held 6 bases outside the gene matches. This CDR3 spans 15 amino acids. This CDR3 is CASSVGDRLAGELFF. The CDR3 DNA reads TGTGCCAGCAGCGTGGGGGACAGGTTGGCCGGGGAGCTGTTTTTT.

The V call is TRBV30, the J call TRBJ2-1, with 11 bases identical to TRBD2. The trim removed 2 bases at V and 8 bases at J, leaving 8 bases unmatched. CDR3 length: 15 residues. Germline-derived CDR1 and CDR2 are GTSNPN and SVGIG (reference sequence). CDR3 sequence: CAWSFRTSGSDEQFF. The CDR3 DNA is TGTGCCTGGAGTTTCCGGACTAGCGGGTCGGATGAGCAGTTCTTC.

The chain links TRBV19 to TRBJ1-1; D gene ambiguous. Per the germline V gene, CDR1 is LNHDA and CDR2 is SQIVND (reference sequence). The length of the CDR3 is 15 residues. The germline V and J ends were trimmed by 5 bases and 4 bases, with 17 bases remaining between them. The CDR3 loop reads CASSPTLPRGTEAFF. The CDR3 DNA reads TGTGCCAGTAGTCCAACATTACCGCGAGGCACTGAAGCTTTCTTT.

The chain employs TRBV6-1 and TRBJ1-3; 7 positions agree with TRBD1. Per germline, CDR1 MNHNS and CDR2 SASEGT. The CDR3 extends over 14 amino acids. With 7 bases clipped from V and 2 bases from J, the junction kept 5 bases outside the gene matches. The CDR3 nucleotides read TGTGCCAGCATCCGACAGGGTGCTGGAAACACCATATATTTT. Translated: CASIRQGAGNTIYF.

As regards this clone: Distinct nucleotide sequences in the sample also encode this CDR3. The gene calls are TRBV9 and TRBJ2-1; 7 nucleotides line up with TRBD2. The CDR3 length is 18 residues. The ends lost 3 bases at V and 9 bases at J; junction bases unmatched: 21. Per germline, CDR1 SGDLS and CDR2 YYNGEE. CDR3 sequence: CASSATAGGPWGGTEQFF. The CDR3 DNA reads as TGTGCCAGCAGCGCCACCGCAGGCGGTCCTTGGGGGGGGACTGAGCAGTTCTTC.